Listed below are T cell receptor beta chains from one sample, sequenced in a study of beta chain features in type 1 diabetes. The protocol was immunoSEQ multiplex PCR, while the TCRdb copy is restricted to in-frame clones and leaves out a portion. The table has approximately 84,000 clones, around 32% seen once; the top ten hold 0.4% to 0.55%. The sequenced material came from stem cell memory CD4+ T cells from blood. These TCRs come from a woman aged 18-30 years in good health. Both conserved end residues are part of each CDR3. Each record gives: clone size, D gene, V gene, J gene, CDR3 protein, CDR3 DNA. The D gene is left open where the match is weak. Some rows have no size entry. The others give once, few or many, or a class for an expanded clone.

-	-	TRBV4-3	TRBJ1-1	CASSQDRRTEAFF	TGCGCCAGCAGCCAAGATAGGAGAACTGAAGCTTTCTTT
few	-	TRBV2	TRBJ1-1	CASSEQGQMNTEAFF	TGTGCCAGCAGTGAACAGGGGCAGATGAACACTGAAGCTTTCTTT
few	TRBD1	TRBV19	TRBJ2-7	CASSIEDRGGHEQYF	TGTGCCAGTAGTATTGAGGACAGGGGAGGCCACGAGCAGTACTTC
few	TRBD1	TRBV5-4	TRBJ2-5	CASSQGQEETQYF	TGTGCCAGCAGCCAAGGACAGGAAGAGACCCAGTACTTC
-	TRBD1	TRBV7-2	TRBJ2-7	CASSSRDRAAEQYF	TGTGCCAGCAGCTCCAGGGACAGGGCAGCCGAGCAGTACTTC
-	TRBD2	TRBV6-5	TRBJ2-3	CASSYSYGGADTQYF	TGTGCCAGCAGTTACTCATACGGGGGGGCGGATACGCAGTATTTT
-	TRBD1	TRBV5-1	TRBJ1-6	CASSPGQGGNSPLHF	TGCGCCAGCTCCCCGGGACAGGGCGGTAATTCACCCCTCCACTTT
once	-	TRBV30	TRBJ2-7	CAWRVITGNPYEQYF	TGTGCCTGGAGGGTTATCACAGGGAATCCTTACGAGCAGTACTTC
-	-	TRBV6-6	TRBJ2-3	CASSPRDTQYF	TGTGCCAGCAGCCCCAGAGATACGCAGTATTTT
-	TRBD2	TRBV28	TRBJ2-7	CASSLSGTSGAYEQYF	TGTGCCAGCAGTTTATCAGGGACTAGCGGTGCCTACGAGCAGTACTTC
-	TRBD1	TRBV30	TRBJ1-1	CAWSLTGGRGTEAFF	TGTGCCTGGAGTTTAACAGGGGGTCGGGGCACTGAAGCTTTCTTT
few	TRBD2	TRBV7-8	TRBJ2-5	CASTATWTRQETQYF	TGTGCCAGCACCGCAACTTGGACTAGGCAGGAGACCCAGTACTTC
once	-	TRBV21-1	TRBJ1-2	CASSKAQEPPGTF	TGTGCCAGCAGCAAAGCGCAAGAGCCCCCAGGAACCTTC
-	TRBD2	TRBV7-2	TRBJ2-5	CASSRLGGLGDFETQYF	TGTGCCAGCAGCCGATTAGGCGGACTAGGGGATTTTGAGACCCAGTACTTC
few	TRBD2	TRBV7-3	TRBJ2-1	CASSKGLAGVDEQFF	TGTGCCAGCAGCAAGGGACTAGCGGGGGTCGATGAGCAGTTCTTC
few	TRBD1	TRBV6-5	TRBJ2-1	CASSYRGTGRRNEQFF	TGTGCCAGCAGTTACAGAGGGACAGGGCGTCGCAATGAGCAGTTCTTC
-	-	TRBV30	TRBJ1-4	CACRPTLQGRGEKLFF	TGTGCCTGCCGACCTACCCTCCAGGGCCGTGGAGAAAAACTGTTTTTT
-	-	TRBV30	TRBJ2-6	CAWRRGAGNSGANVLTF	TGTGCCTGGAGACGGGGGGCTGGCAACTCTGGGGCCAACGTCCTGACTTTC
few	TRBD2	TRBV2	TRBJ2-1	CANVAGLGYNEQFF	TGTGCCAACGTAGCGGGATTAGGCTACAATGAGCAGTTCTTC
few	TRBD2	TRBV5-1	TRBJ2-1	CASSTPGTSVDEQFF	TGCGCCAGCAGCACCCCCGGGACTAGTGTGGATGAGCAGTTCTTC
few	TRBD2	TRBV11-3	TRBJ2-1	CASSLAGGPLNEQFF	TGTGCCAGCAGCTTAGCGGGAGGGCCCCTCAATGAGCAGTTCTTC
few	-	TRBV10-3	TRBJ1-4	CAISDLQGEEKLFF	TGTGCCATCAGTGATTTACAGGGAGAAGAAAAACTGTTTTTT
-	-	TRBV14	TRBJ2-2	CASSPRQIGELFF	TGTGCCAGCAGCCCGAGGCAAATCGGGGAGCTGTTTTTT
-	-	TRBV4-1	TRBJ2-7	CASSQDTGQAYEQYF	TGCGCCAGCAGCCAAGACACCGGACAAGCCTACGAGCAGTACTTC
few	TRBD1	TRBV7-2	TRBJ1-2	CASSWTGTANYGYTF	TGTGCCAGCAGCTGGACCGGGACAGCTAACTATGGCTACACCTTC
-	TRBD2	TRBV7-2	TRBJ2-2	CASSSLGLAAGELFF	TGTGCCAGCAGCTCCCTGGGACTAGCGGCCGGGGAGCTGTTTTTT
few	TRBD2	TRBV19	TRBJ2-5	CATAEASGGARGETQYF	TGTGCCACCGCGGAGGCTAGCGGGGGGGCGCGAGGAGAGACCCAGTACTTC
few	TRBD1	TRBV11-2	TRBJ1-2	CASSSGQGGNYGYTF	TGTGCCAGCAGCTCTGGACAGGGTGGTAACTATGGCTACACCTTC
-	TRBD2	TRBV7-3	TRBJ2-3	CASSLGGLAGDTQYF	TGTGCCAGCAGCTTAGGGGGACTAGCAGGAGATACGCAGTATTTT
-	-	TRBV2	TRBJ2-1	CASSEAMGMRDNEQFF	TGTGCCAGCAGTGAAGCTATGGGAATGAGGGACAATGAGCAGTTCTTC
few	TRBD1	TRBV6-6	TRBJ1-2	CASCQRDRGNGYTF	TGTGCCAGCTGTCAGAGGGACAGGGGGAATGGCTACACCTTC
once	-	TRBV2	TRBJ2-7	CASSLDSLFSYEQYF	TGTGCCAGCAGTCTTGACTCCCTTTTTAGCTACGAGCAGTACTTC
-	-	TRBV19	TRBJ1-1	CASRESNTEAFF	TGTGCCAGTAGGGAGAGCAACACTGAAGCTTTCTTT
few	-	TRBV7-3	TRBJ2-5	CASSATVEGETQYF	TGTGCCAGCAGCGCAACAGTCGAAGGAGAGACCCAGTACTTC
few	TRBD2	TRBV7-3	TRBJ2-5	CASSHGTSGFMETQYF	TGTGCCAGCAGCCACGGGACTAGCGGCTTCATGGAGACCCAGTACTTC
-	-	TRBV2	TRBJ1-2	CASSEEQGSPSTF	TGTGCCAGCAGTGAAGAGCAGGGATCCCCATCGACCTTC
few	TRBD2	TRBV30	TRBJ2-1	CAWSWGLAGIYNEQFF	TGTGCCTGGAGCTGGGGACTAGCGGGAATTTACAATGAGCAGTTCTTC
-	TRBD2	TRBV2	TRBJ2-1	CASKASGSYNEQFF	TGTGCCAGCAAGGCTAGCGGGAGTTACAATGAGCAGTTCTTC
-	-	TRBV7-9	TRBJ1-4	CASSSFNEKLFF	TGTGCCAGCAGCTCCTTCAATGAAAAACTGTTTTTT
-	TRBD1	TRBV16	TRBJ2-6	CASSPQGSGGNVLTF	TGTGCCAGCAGCCCACAGGGGAGTGGGGGCAACGTCCTGACTTTC
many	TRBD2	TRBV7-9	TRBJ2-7	CASRNSGRSYEQYF	TGTGCCAGCAGGAATAGCGGGAGAAGCTACGAGCAGTACTTC
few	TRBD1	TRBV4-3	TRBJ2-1	CASSQATGGNEQFF	TGCGCCAGCAGCCAAGCGACAGGGGGAAATGAGCAGTTCTTC
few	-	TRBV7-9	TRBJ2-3	CASSLDRVADTQYF	TGTGCCAGCAGCTTAGACAGGGTCGCAGATACGCAGTATTTT
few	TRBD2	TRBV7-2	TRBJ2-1	CASSRTSGDFWEQFF	TGTGCCAGCAGCCGGACTAGCGGGGACTTTTGGGAGCAGTTCTTC
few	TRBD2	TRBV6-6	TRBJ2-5	CASTPTSGATGTQYF	TGTGCCAGCACCCCGACTAGCGGCGCCACGGGAACCCAGTACTTC
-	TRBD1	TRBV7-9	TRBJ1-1	CASSLGQANTEAFF	TGTGCCAGCAGCCTAGGACAGGCGAACACTGAAGCTTTCTTT
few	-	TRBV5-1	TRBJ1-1	CASSLNRATEAFF	TGCGCCAGCAGCTTGAACAGGGCTACTGAAGCTTTCTTT
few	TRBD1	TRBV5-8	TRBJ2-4	CASSKYEQGARF	TGTGCCAGCAGCAAATATGAACAGGGGGCGCGTTTC
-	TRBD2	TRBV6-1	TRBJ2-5	CASSAASGGALETQYF	TGTGCCAGCAGTGCCGCTAGCGGGGGGGCCTTAGAGACCCAGTACTTC
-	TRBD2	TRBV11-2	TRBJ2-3	CASSLDASGGGRYF	TGTGCCAGCAGCTTAGACGCTAGCGGGGGGGGGAGGTATTTT
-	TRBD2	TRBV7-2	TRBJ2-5	CASSPPGLAGGGETQYF	TGTGCCAGCAGCCCCCCGGGACTAGCGGGGGGAGGTGAGACCCAGTACTTC
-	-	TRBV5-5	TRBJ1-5	CASSLSGNQPQHF	TGTGCCAGCAGCTTGTCGGGAAATCAGCCCCAGCATTTT
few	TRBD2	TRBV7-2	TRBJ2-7	CATVGRGDEQYF	TGTGCCACGGTGGGACGGGGGGACGAGCAGTACTTC
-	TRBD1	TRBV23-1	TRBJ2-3	CASTTGVSQHTDTQYF	TGCGCCAGCACTACAGGGGTCTCGCAACACACAGATACGCAGTATTTT
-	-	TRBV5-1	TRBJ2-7	CASSEGVGAYEQYF	TGCGCCAGCAGCGAGGGGGTGGGGGCCTACGAGCAGTACTTC
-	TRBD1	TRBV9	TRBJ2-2	CASSGRDRSIGELFF	TGTGCCAGCAGCGGGAGGGACAGGTCAATCGGGGAGCTGTTTTTT
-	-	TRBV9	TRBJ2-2	CASSATNTGELFF	TGTGCCAGCAGCGCTACGAACACCGGGGAGCTGTTTTTT
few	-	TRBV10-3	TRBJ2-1	CAISEPGTPQAQFF	TGTGCCATCAGTGAGCCTGGGACTCCGCAGGCGCAGTTCTTC
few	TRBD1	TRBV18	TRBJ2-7	CASSGTVTYEQYF	TGTGCCAGCTCCGGGACAGTTACCTACGAGCAGTACTTC
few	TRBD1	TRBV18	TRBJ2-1	CASSPGQGAANEQFF	TGTGCCAGCTCACCTGGACAGGGGGCGGCAAATGAGCAGTTCTTC